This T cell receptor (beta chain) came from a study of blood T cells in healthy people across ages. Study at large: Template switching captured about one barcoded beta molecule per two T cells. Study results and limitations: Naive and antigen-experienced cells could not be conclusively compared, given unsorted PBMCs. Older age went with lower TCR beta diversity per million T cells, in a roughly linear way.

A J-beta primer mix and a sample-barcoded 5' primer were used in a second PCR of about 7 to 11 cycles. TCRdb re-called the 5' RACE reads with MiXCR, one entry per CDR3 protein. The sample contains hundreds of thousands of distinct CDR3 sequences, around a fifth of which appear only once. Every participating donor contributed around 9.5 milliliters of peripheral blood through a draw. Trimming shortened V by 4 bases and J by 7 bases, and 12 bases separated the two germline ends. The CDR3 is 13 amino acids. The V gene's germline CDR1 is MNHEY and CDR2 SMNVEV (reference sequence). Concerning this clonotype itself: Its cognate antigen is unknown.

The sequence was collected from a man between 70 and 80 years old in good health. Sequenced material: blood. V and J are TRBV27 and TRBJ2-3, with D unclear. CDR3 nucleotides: TGTGCCAGCAGTTCCGGCTTCGGAAATACGCAGTATTTT. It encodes CASSSGFGNTQYF.